This T cell receptor beta chain was obtained from a study of shared clonotypes between healthy human individuals. Study-level background: Used for every donor were three CD4 naive, three CD4 memory, two CD8 naive and one CD8 memory plate.

Repertoires were generated with immunoSEQ multiplex PCR, while TCRdb's copy carries only in-frame clones and drops some. The table shows approximately 2,000,000 clones, with around 90% occurring only once. The CD4+ fraction was divided into a CD45RA+ naive subset and a CD45RA-negative memory subset. This CDR3 spans 15 amino acids. The V gene's germline CDR1 is SGHAT and CDR2 FQNNGV. The V gene lost 2 bases and the J gene lost 1 base, with 10 bases spanning the gap. Sequenced input: naive CD4+ T cells from PBMCs. Regarding subset: CD45RA+ positively selected. The TCR originated in a man younger than 35 in good health. Some clones in this sample may be carry-over from other donors' samples. The chain employs TRBV11-2 and TRBJ2-3; tentative D call: TRBD2 (6 bases). The CDR3 sequence is CASSLRGIRTDTQYF. For the CDR3, the DNA is TGTGCCAGCAGCTTACGGGGGATTCGCACAGATACGCAGTATTTT.